The 24 T cell receptor beta chains in this list originate from one sample, sequenced in a study of blood T cell repertoires in COVID-19. Clones were sequenced by immunoSEQ multiplex PCR, and TCRdb holds only the in-frame ones, with some missing. The table shows a few hundred thousand clones, with about 90% occurring only once. Sequencing was done on a sample of PBMCs or T cells enriched from blood (not recorded which). The origin of the receptors is a woman aged 25-40 years who had recovered from COVID-19.

The V call is TRBV7-8, the J call TRBJ2-7; TRBD1 agrees at 11 bases. Germline CDR1 and CDR2: SGHVS and FQNEAQ. The ends lost 1 base at V and 4 bases at J; junction bases unmatched: 3. CDR3 length: 15 amino acids. The CDR3 here is CASSLGGTGGYEQYF. CDR3 nucleotide sequence: TGTGCCAGCAGCTTAGGGGGGACAGGGGGATACGAGCAGTACTTC.

The V gene is TRBV27, the J gene TRBJ2-1; 13 bases fit TRBD2. Germline V gene sequence: CDR1 MNHEY, CDR2 SMNVEV (reference sequence). Trimming at V came to 5 bases and at J to 5 bases, leaving 6 bases not matched to a gene. There are 16 residues in the CDR3. The CDR3 DNA is TGTGCCAGCAGTCTAAGACTAGCGGGAGGTAACAATGAGCAGTTCTTC. Protein product: CASSLRLAGGNNEQFF.

The CDR3 spells CASTGRTSGTQFF. In nucleotides, the CDR3 is TGTGCCAGCACTGGAAGGACTAGCGGGACCCAGTTCTTC. This rearrangement joins TRBV2 to TRBJ2-1; 12 nucleotides agree with TRBD2. CDR3 length equals 13 residues. V was pared by 7 bases and J by 13 bases, with 8 bases of the junction left unmatched. Germline V gives CDR1 SNHLY, CDR2 FYNNEI. The full variable domain, with the rest looked up from reference TRBV2 and TRBJ2-1, is EPEVTQTPSHQVTQMGQEVILRCVPISNHLYFYWYRQILGQKVEFLVSFYNNEISEKSEIFDDQFSVERPDGSNFTLKIRSTKLEDSAMYFCASTGRTSGTQFFGPGTRLTVL.

The chain carries TRBV7-2 and TRBJ2-7; 7 bases align to TRBD2. Germline CDR1 SGHTA, CDR2 FQGNSA. Trimming at V came to 4 bases and at J to 4 bases, leaving 13 bases not matched to a gene. This CDR3 has 16 amino acids. The CDR3, as DNA: TGTGCCAGCAGCTCACCCCCAGGCGGGAGATATTACGAGCAGTACTTC. It yields the protein CASSSPPGGRYYEQYF.

This clone has just a few counts. This rearrangement joins TRBV2 to TRBJ1-6; perhaps TRBD1 as D (5 bases). The ends were cut back, 7 bases at V and 9 bases at J, with 10 bases in the middle. CDR1 and CDR2 from the germline V gene are SNHLY and FYNNEI. The CDR3 length is 12 residues. CDR3 in DNA: TGTGCCAGCATCACTACAGGTTCACCCCTCCACTTT. It translates to CASITTGSPLHF.

V gene TRBV7-8 combines with J gene TRBJ2-1; 8 bases are a match to TRBD1. V lost 2 bases to trimming and J lost 6 bases; unmatched junction nucleotides: 12. This CDR3 is 17 amino acids long. Germline V gives CDR1 SGHVS, CDR2 FQNEAQ. In DNA form, the CDR3 reads TGTGCCAGCAGCTTACGGGCGGGACAGGCGGGTGGCAATGAGCAGTTCTTC. Its translation: CASSLRAGQAGGNEQFF.

In its sample, this clone was seen once. The gene calls are TRBV12-5 and TRBJ2-1; possible D gene TRBD2, 7 bases. Per germline, CDR1 LGHNT and CDR2 FRNRAP. There are 16 residues in the CDR3. V dropped 0 bases and J dropped 4 bases, with 13 bases sitting between them. CDR3 nucleotide sequence: TGTGCTAGTGGTTTGGTACTCGGGGGGACATACAATGAGCAGTTCTTC. As protein: CASGLVLGGTYNEQFF.

The chain uses TRBV7-8 and TRBJ2-5, with D hard to call. Germline lookup yields CDR1 SGHVS and CDR2 FQNEAQ. Trimming stripped 4 bases from V and 2 bases from J, with 14 bases between. The CDR3 has 15 residues. The CDR3 DNA follows: TGTGCCAGCAGCTCCGTAGTTGCCCCTCAAGAGACCCAGTACTTC. As protein: CASSSVVAPQETQYF.

This chain joins TRBV7-8 and TRBJ2-7; 7 nucleotides line up with TRBD1. The CDR3 is 15 amino acids. V lost 1 base and J lost 3; bases outside the gene matches: 6. CDR1 and CDR2 (germline): SGHVS, FQNEAQ. CDR3 sequence: CASSLGTGEFYEQYF. The CDR3 nucleotides are TGTGCCAGCAGCTTAGGGACAGGTGAATTCTACGAGCAGTACTTC.

The J gene is TRBJ2-5, the V gene TRBV7-9; 8 nucleotides agree with TRBD1. The CDR3 is 13 amino acids. Germline lookup yields CDR1 SEHNR and CDR2 FQNEAQ (reference sequence). V lost 10 bases and J lost 3; bases outside the gene matches: 7. The CDR3 sequence is CATGRGHEETQYF. CDR3 coding DNA: TGTGCCACGGGCAGGGGGCATGAAGAGACCCAGTACTTC.

This chain links TRBV7-9 with TRBJ1-2; D may be TRBD1 (6 bases). Germline V gene lookup returns CDR1 SEHNR and CDR2 FQNEAQ (reference sequence). V gave up 5 bases and J gave up 8 bases, with 18 bases separating them. The CDR3 runs 14 residues. DNA of the CDR3: TGTGCCAGCAGCCCACCCATGGGGGCCGGCGGCTACACCTTC. Its protein product is CASSPPMGAGGYTF.

The chain combines TRBV11-2 with TRBJ1-5; no definite D call. Trimming removed 6 bases at V and 2 bases at J, with 11 bases between. The CDR3 runs 14 residues. CDR1 SGHAT and CDR2 FQNNGV come from the germline V gene. The CDR3 here is CASSPSGGNQPQHF. The CDR3 coding sequence is TGTGCCAGCAGTCCCTCGGGTGGCAATCAGCCCCAGCATTTT.

The rearrangement joins TRBV18 to TRBJ2-7; tentative D call: TRBD1 (7 bases). The V gene's germline CDR1 is KGHSH and CDR2 LQKENI. This CDR3 is built from 16 residues. Trimming left V 2 bases short and J 1 base short, with 15 bases between. Here the CDR3 DNA reads TGTGCCAGCTCACCATTTGGAGGGACAGTTTCCTACGAGCAGTACTTC. Translating it yields CASSPFGGTVSYEQYF.

In its sample, this clone was seen once. The J gene is TRBJ2-1, the V gene TRBV5-1, with a weak D call TRBD2 (6 bases). V dropped 4 bases and J dropped 8 bases, with 19 bases sitting between them. Germline CDR1 is SGHRS and CDR2 is YFSETQ. This CDR3 comprises 15 residues. The CDR3 DNA follows: TGCGCCAGCAGCACCCCCGGGCGGTGGGAGGATGAGCAGTTCTTC. Amino acid sequence: CASSTPGRWEDEQFF.

This CDR3 reads CASRETDRANTEAFF. The CDR3 DNA is TGTGCCAGCAGGGAAACCGACAGGGCGAACACTGAAGCTTTCTTT. The chain combines TRBV7-3 with TRBJ1-1; 7 bases fit TRBD1. With 6 bases clipped from V and 1 base from J, the junction kept 8 bases outside the gene matches. The CDR3 contains 15 residues. The germline CDR1 and CDR2 sequences are SGHTA and FQGTGA.

This rearrangement joins TRBV7-6 to TRBJ2-1; tentative D call: TRBD1 (5 bases). The germline gives CDR1 SGHVS, CDR2 FNYEAQ. The CDR3 extends over 13 amino acids. V was pared by 2 bases and J by 6 bases, with 8 bases between. The CDR3 is CASSLQRGNEQFF. The CDR3 DNA reads TGTGCCAGCAGCTTACAAAGGGGCAATGAGCAGTTCTTC.

This clone was counted between two and nine times. This chain joins TRBV2 and TRBJ1-2, with D tentatively TRBD1 (6 bases). Trimming cost V 8 bases and J 4 bases, with 17 bases left between them. The CDR3 contains 14 residues. Germline V lookup: CDR1 SNHLY, CDR2 FYNNEI. Here the CDR3 reads CASPRGGDAYGYTF. In nucleotides, the CDR3 is TGTGCCAGCCCGAGGGGGGGAGATGCCTATGGCTACACCTTC.

This chain joins TRBV3-1 (or the pseudogene TRBV3-2) and TRBJ1-1; D unresolved. The CDR3 length is 13 residues. The V gene's germline CDR1 is LGHDT and CDR2 YNNKEL (reference sequence). V lost 1 base and J 11 bases, leaving 14 bases between the germline ends. CDR3 nucleotides: TGTGCCAGCAGCCAAGTCCCATTCGAACGGGCTTTCTTT. Translated: CASSQVPFERAFF.

V gene TRBV7-9 combines with J gene TRBJ1-2; TRBD1 matches at 8 bases. This CDR3 region has 15 residues. Trimming took 0 bases from V and 6 from J; bases not matched to a gene: 6. The germline gives CDR1 SEHNR, CDR2 FQNEAQ (reference sequence). CDR3 DNA sequence: TGTGCCAGCAGCTTAGCCATCAGGACAGGGAATGGCTACACCTTC. Translating gives CASSLAIRTGNGYTF.

The genes are TRBV21-1 and TRBJ2-7; the D call TRBD2 from the table was never checked on the DNA. TRBV21-1 is classified as a pseudogene. This CDR3 is built from 15 residues. CDR3 DNA: TGTGCCAGCAGCGCGCTACCTGTTTGCTCCTACGAGCAGTACTTC. It is translated as CASSALPVCSYEQYF.

The chain carries TRBV5-1 and TRBJ1-4; D ambiguous. The CDR3 sequence is 13 residues long. Deletions cut 2 bases from V and 7 bases from J, with 9 bases between. From germline, CDR1 is SGHRS and CDR2 YFSETQ. CDR3 sequence: CASSLRRGEKLFF. CDR3 nucleotides: TGCGCCAGCAGCTTAAGGAGAGGTGAAAAACTGTTTTTT.

This clone has only a few counts. V usage is TRBV4-2 and J usage is TRBJ2-2, with TRBD2 identical over 7 bases. The CDR3 is 16 amino acids. The junction had 3 bases not matched to a gene; V was cut back by 1 base and J by 1 base. From germline, CDR1 is LGHNA and CDR2 YNFKEQ. The CDR3 loop reads CASSQGLAENTGELFF. CDR3 sequence (DNA): TGTGCCAGCAGCCAAGGGCTAGCGGAGAACACCGGGGAGCTGTTTTTT.

The rearrangement uses TRBV19 and TRBJ1-2, with TRBD1 matching over 7 bases. The CDR3 extends over 15 amino acids. Per the germline V gene, CDR1 is LNHDA and CDR2 is SQIVND (reference sequence). After removal of 6 bases from V and 2 bases from J, the junction contained 9 bases not matched to a gene. The CDR3 region has the DNA TGTGCCAGTAGCGCTTTAGACAGGGTGAACTATGGCTACACCTTC. Amino acids: CASSALDRVNYGYTF.

This chain joins TRBV11-1 and TRBJ2-5; no clear D. The germline CDR1 and CDR2 sequences are SGHAT and FQDESV (reference sequence). Trimming pared 2 bases from V and 5 bases from J, leaving 12 bases between. This CDR3 contains 14 residues. The CDR3, as DNA: TGTGCCAGCAGCTTAATGGGCCAGGCGGAGACCCAGTACTTC. The encoded protein is CASSLMGQAETQYF.